The next 28 T cell receptor beta chains were all read from a single sample in a study of technical replicates of blood from a few donors. Assay used: immunoSEQ multiplex PCR; TCRdb lists only in-frame clones, some missing. The sample yields around 84,000 clones, roughly 98% seen once. The sequencing sample was made of T cells isolated from PBMCs. Receptors were obtained from a human donor in good health.

V gene TRBV5-8 combines with J gene TRBJ2-7; a possible D gene is TRBD1 (6 bases). CDR1 is SGHTS, CDR2 YDEGEE, per germline. V lost 4 bases and J lost 2, with 31 bases in between. The CDR3 has 20 amino acids. The CDR3 loop is CASSHSSRFSGTHDTYEQYF. Written as DNA, the CDR3 is TGTGCCAGCAGCCACTCTTCCCGTTTTTCCGGGACACACGATACCTACGAGCAGTACTTC.

The V gene is TRBV7-9, the J gene TRBJ2-3; 8 nucleotides align to TRBD2. This CDR3 contains 16 residues. The germline V gene encodes CDR1 SEHNR and CDR2 FQNEAQ (reference sequence). Trimming took 1 base from V and 1 from J; bases not matched to a gene: 4. Here the CDR3 DNA reads TGTGCCAGCAGCTTAGACCTAGCGGGCCGCACAGATACGCAGTATTTT. As protein: CASSLDLAGRTDTQYF.

This chain joins TRBV5-1 and TRBJ2-7; 8 positions agree with TRBD1. The CDR3 is made up of 16 amino acids. Trimming removed 0 bases from V and 2 bases from J; junction bases left unmatched: 7. Looked up from germline, CDR1 is SGHRS and CDR2 is YFSETQ. In DNA form, the CDR3 reads TGCGCCAGCAGCTTGGCTCGACAGGGGATCACCTACGAGCAGTACTTC. Its translation is CASSLARQGITYEQYF.

The V gene is TRBV27, the J gene TRBJ2-7, with 10 bases lining up with TRBD1. The CDR3 loop spans 15 amino acids. Trimming at V came to 4 bases and at J to 2 bases, leaving 5 bases not matched to a gene. The germline gives CDR1 MNHEY, CDR2 SMNVEV (reference sequence). The CDR3 sequence: CASSYEGQGAYEQYF. The CDR3 nucleotides are TGTGCCAGCAGTTACGAAGGACAGGGGGCCTACGAGCAGTACTTC.

The chain employs TRBV5-1 and TRBJ2-1; 7 bases align to TRBD2. J lost 10 bases, V lost 5 bases, and 9 bases had no gene match. The CDR3 covers 13 residues. CDR1 is SGHRS, CDR2 YFSETQ, per germline. The CDR3 loop is CASSVAGVLEQFF. Written as DNA, the CDR3 is TGCGCCAGCAGTGTGGCGGGAGTACTCGAGCAGTTCTTC.

The V gene is TRBV6-6, the J gene TRBJ2-1; D is unclear. CDR3 length: 11 amino acids. V lost 2 bases and J 14 bases, leaving 10 bases between the germline ends. The germline gives CDR1 MNHNY, CDR2 SVGAGI (reference sequence). Here the CDR3 DNA reads TGTGCCAGCAGTTACGGGTTAGCAGAGTTCTTC. Its protein is CASSYGLAEFF.

The chain combines TRBV7-8 with TRBJ2-3, with TRBD2 matching 9 bases. The germline CDR1 and CDR2 sequences are SGHVS and FQNEAQ. This CDR3 spans 17 amino acids. Trimming took 5 bases from V and 1 from J; bases not matched to a gene: 10. In nucleotides, the CDR3 is TGTGCCAGCAGCCCCGCACCCCGGACTAGCGGCACAGATACGCAGTATTTT. It is translated as CASSPAPRTSGTDTQYF.

V usage is TRBV5-1 and J usage is TRBJ2-5; maybe TRBD1 (7 bases). Trimming removed 4 bases from V and 0 bases from J, with 16 bases in between. This CDR3 region has 16 residues. Germline CDR1 SGHRS, CDR2 YFSETQ. Here the CDR3 reads CASSPGGLLYQETQYF. Here the CDR3 DNA reads TGCGCCAGCAGCCCAGGGGGACTTTTGTACCAAGAGACCCAGTACTTC.

CDR3 DNA: TGTGCCAGCAGCGCCATGTTCAGGGGGCCGGGACAGCCCCAGCATTTT. It yields the protein CASSAMFRGPGQPQHF. V gene TRBV5-5 combines with J gene TRBJ1-5; 8 nucleotides agree with TRBD1. The CDR3 has 16 residues. Germline values: CDR1 SGHKS, CDR2 YYEKEE (reference sequence). The V segment lost 4 bases and the J segment 7 bases; nucleotides outside the gene matches: 13.

The chain employs TRBV2 and TRBJ2-7; perhaps TRBD1 as D (7 bases). Looked up from germline, CDR1 is SNHLY and CDR2 is FYNNEI. Trimming cost V 8 bases and J 1 base, with 12 bases left between them. The length of the CDR3 is 13 residues. The CDR3 protein is CASQQGRSYEQYF. The DNA of the CDR3 is TGTGCCAGCCAACAGGGGAGGTCCTACGAGCAGTACTTC.

CDR3 bases: TGCGCCACAGGGACGGGAGTGGGCACCGGGGAGCTGTTTTTT. It translates to CATGTGVGTGELFF. The chain couples TRBV5-1 to TRBJ2-2; possible D gene TRBD2, 6 bases. CDR3 size: 14 residues. The germline V gene encodes CDR1 SGHRS and CDR2 YFSETQ. Trimming removed 9 bases at V and 4 bases at J, with 16 bases between. Filled out from reference TRBV5-1 and TRBJ2-2, the complete variable domain reads KAGVTQTPRYLIKTRGQQVTLSCSPISGHRSVSWYQQTPGQGLQFLFEYFSETQRNKGNFPGRFSGRQFSNSRSEMNVSTLELGDSALYLCATGTGVGTGELFFGEGSRLTVL.

The chain couples TRBV28 to TRBJ1-1, with 8 nucleotides matching TRBD1. Germline V gene data show CDR1 as MDHEN and CDR2 as SYDVKM. Trimming removed 5 bases from V and 5 bases from J; junction bases left unmatched: 4. The CDR3 extends over 13 amino acids. CDR3 in DNA: TGTGCCAGCAGTGGACAGGGAGTGACTGAAGCTTTCTTT. This gives the protein CASSGQGVTEAFF.

V is TRBV30 and J is TRBJ2-2; 13 nucleotides agree with TRBD2. Per the germline V gene, CDR1 is GTSNPN and CDR2 is SVGIG (reference sequence). Trimming at V came to 0 bases and at J to 3 bases, leaving 22 bases not matched to a gene. This CDR3 is built from 23 residues. CDR3 protein: CAWSVFLFASQPGLAGHTGELFF. In DNA, the CDR3 is TGTGCCTGGAGTGTTTTTTTATTTGCGTCACAACCGGGACTAGCGGGGCACACCGGGGAGCTGTTTTTT.

This clone was observed once. This chain uses TRBV6-1 with TRBJ2-1; D is unclear. The V and J ends lost 3 bases and 4 bases respectively, with 10 bases between them. Germline CDR1 MNHNS, CDR2 SASEGT. The CDR3 consists of 14 residues. CDR3 bases: TGTGCCAGCAGTGATTCCCAGGCATACAATGAGCAGTTCTTC. Protein: CASSDSQAYNEQFF.

The gene calls are TRBV7-2 and TRBJ2-3; D not resolved. The CDR3 has 16 amino acids. Germline lookup yields CDR1 SGHTA and CDR2 FQGNSA. Trimming took off 0 bases at V and 4 bases at J, with 14 bases between the two ends. CDR3: CASSLASVDRSDTQYF. Here the CDR3 DNA reads TGTGCCAGCAGCTTAGCGTCGGTAGATCGGTCAGATACGCAGTATTTT.

J is TRBJ2-7 and V is TRBV5-1, with 9 bases identical to TRBD1. Germline lookup yields CDR1 SGHRS and CDR2 YFSETQ. J was trimmed by 2 bases and V by 4 bases; bases with no gene match: 7. This CDR3 is built from 15 residues. CDR3 loop: CASSRDRERTYEQYF. CDR3 DNA: TGCGCCAGCAGCCGGGACAGGGAAAGGACCTACGAGCAGTACTTC.

The chain is built from TRBV4-1 and TRBJ1-5; D may be TRBD1 (5 bases). Trimming took 3 bases from V and 8 from J, leaving 11 bases between them. The CDR3 contains 13 residues. Germline lookup yields CDR1 MGHRA and CDR2 YSYEKL. The chain's CDR3 is CASSHPGSEPQHF. The CDR3 coding sequence is TGCGCCAGCAGCCACCCAGGGTCTGAGCCCCAGCATTTT.

CDR3 sequence: CASSFGTGMNTEAFF. The CDR3 DNA is TGTGCCAGTAGTTTTGGGACAGGCATGAACACTGAAGCTTTCTTT. This chain links TRBV19 with TRBJ1-1, with 8 bases lining up with TRBD1. This CDR3 region has 15 residues. Germline CDR1 is LNHDA and CDR2 is SQIVND (reference sequence). The V and J ends lost 5 bases and 0 bases, in that order; junction bases with no gene match: 5.

The rearrangement joins TRBV5-6 to TRBJ2-7; 10 nucleotides match TRBD2. The CDR3 has 15 residues. Germline V gene sequence: CDR1 SGHDT, CDR2 YYEEEE. V was clipped by 4 bases and J by 5 bases; unmatched bases: 9. The CDR3 DNA reads as TGTGCCAGCAGCATTAGCGGGAGGTACCTCAACGAGCAGTACTTC. It specifies CASSISGRYLNEQYF.

CDR3 DNA: TGTGCCAGCAGCTTTCCAAGGGGGCTGGACGGCTACACCTTC. It encodes CASSFPRGLDGYTF. The chain is built from TRBV11-3 and TRBJ1-2; 7 bases match TRBD1. CDR1 and CDR2 (germline): SGHNT, YENEEA. This CDR3 has 14 amino acids. The junction had 9 bases not matched to a gene; V was cut back by 3 bases and J by 8 bases.

This chain links TRBV10-3 with TRBJ2-5; the match to TRBD2 covers 11 bases. The germline V gene has CDR1 ENHRY and CDR2 SYGVKD. Trimming cost V 5 bases and J 5 bases; bases outside gene matches: 13. The CDR3 is 17 amino acids. The CDR3 DNA sequence: TGTGCCATCAGTCCTTCACTTATAGCGGGGGGGCCGGAGACCCAGTACTTC. It translates to CAISPSLIAGGPETQYF.

V is TRBV27 and J is TRBJ2-1, with 10 bases that match TRBD2. The germline V gene has CDR1 MNHEY and CDR2 SMNVEV (reference sequence). CDR3 size: 17 residues. J was trimmed by 4 bases and V by 1 base; bases with no gene match: 7. The CDR3 loop is CASSLWVSSGGYNEQFF. The DNA for the CDR3 is TGTGCCAGCAGTTTATGGGTTTCTAGCGGGGGTTACAATGAGCAGTTCTTC.

The chain recombines TRBV6-1 with TRBJ1-2; 12 nucleotides match TRBD1. CDR3 length: 17 residues. V gave up 4 bases and J gave up 4 bases; unmatched junction bases: 10. The germline V gene encodes CDR1 MNHNS and CDR2 SASEGT. The CDR3, as DNA: TGTGCCAGCAGTGTTGGTCAAGAGGGACAGGGGGCCTATGGCTACACCTTC. Translated, it gives CASSVGQEGQGAYGYTF.

This clone occurred once. This chain links TRBV14 with TRBJ1-5; D is uncertain. The CDR3 consists of 16 residues. Germline V CDR1 and CDR2: SGHDN, FVKESK. V lost 1 base and J 4 bases, leaving 14 bases between the germline ends. The CDR3: CASSQVWASGNQPQHF. CDR3 nucleotide sequence: TGTGCCAGCAGCCAAGTCTGGGCCAGCGGTAATCAGCCCCAGCATTTT.

The chain carries TRBV28 and TRBJ1-1, with D perhaps TRBD1 (5 bases). Germline-derived CDR1 and CDR2 are MDHEN and SYDVKM. V was cut by 1 base and J by 0 bases, with 9 bases left in between. CDR3 size: 15 residues. Written as DNA, the CDR3 is TGTGCCAGCAGTTTATCGGGGGGTCTGAACACTGAAGCTTTCTTT. It encodes CASSLSGGLNTEAFF.

V usage is TRBV18 and J usage is TRBJ2-6; TRBD1 aligns across 9 bases. The germline V gene has CDR1 KGHSH and CDR2 LQKENI. V trimming: 4 bases; J trimming: 4 bases; junction bases outside the gene matches: 8. The CDR3 is 17 amino acids. In nucleotides, the CDR3 is TGTGCCAGCTCACAGGGGACAGGGTCTACGGGGGCCAACGTCCTGACTTTC. Amino acid sequence: CASSQGTGSTGANVLTF.

The V and J genes are TRBV19 and TRBJ2-7; possibly TRBD1 for D (6 bases). Looked up from germline, CDR1 is LNHDA and CDR2 is SQIVND (reference sequence). Between the trimmed V and J ends, which lost 4 bases and 3 bases, there was a span of 19 bases. CDR3 length equals 16 residues. CDR3 region: CASSTGQTESNYEQYF. The CDR3 coding sequence is TGTGCCAGTAGTACCGGACAGACCGAGTCGAACTACGAGCAGTACTTC.

The chain carries TRBV19 and TRBJ1-2; possible D gene TRBD1, 5 bases. CDR3 size: 15 residues. V lost 4 bases, J lost 5 bases, and 17 bases lay in between. Germline CDR1 LNHDA, CDR2 SQIVND (reference sequence). CDR3 DNA sequence: TGTGCCAGTAGTAGTACATATGGGGCAGGGTATGGCTACACCTTC. Translation gives CASSSTYGAGYGYTF.